The 3 T cell receptor beta chains below were found in one sample sequenced in a study of T cells in women clearing cervical HPV infection. Only in-frame clones appear in the TCRdb table, and some are missing; sequencing was by immunoSEQ multiplex PCR. Recorded for this sample: some 41,000 clones. Sample: blood buffy coat. The receptor source for this set is a woman between 18 and 70 years old with a cervical HPV16 infection that either progressed to CIN3+ or cleared (not recorded which).

Turning to this clone: The CDR3 goes on 3 residues after the read ends, and that part is filled in from the germline J gene. The chain employs TRBV12-3 or TRBV12-4 and TRBJ1-1; no definite D call. Trimming shortened V by 2 bases and J by 4 bases, and 8 bases separated the two germline ends. The CDR3 has 13 amino acids. The sequenced part of the CDR3 DNA is TGTGCCAGCAGTTTATTAGTCTCCACTGAA. It translates to CASSLLVSTE. The whole CDR3 reads CASSLLVSTEAFF.

About this clone: The read comes to an end 3 residues before the CDR3 does, leaving the germline J gene to fill in the end. The chain couples TRBV7-9 to TRBJ1-2; maybe TRBD1 (6 bases). This CDR3 spans 14 amino acids. Germline CDR1 reads SEHNR; CDR2 reads FQNEAQ (reference sequence). Trimming left V 5 bases short and J 1 base short, with 11 bases between. CDR3 bases read: TGTGCCAGCAGCCTAGGACAGTTTAACTATGGC. Translated: CASSLGQFNYG. Given in full, the CDR3 is CASSLGQFNYGYTF.

A note on this clone: The read falls 3 residues short of the CDR3 end, and the missing part is taken from the germline J gene. The chain links TRBV4-2 to TRBJ2-7, with 8 bases fitting TRBD1. This CDR3 spans 17 amino acids. V was clipped by 4 bases and J by 1 base; unmatched bases: 12. Germline V CDR1 and CDR2: LGHNA, YNFKEQ. Incomplete CDR3 DNA: TGTGCCAGCAGCCCAGCCATGTACCGGGACAGGTCCTACGAG. Translation gives CASSPAMYRDRSYE. The whole CDR3 sequence is CASSPAMYRDRSYEQYF.